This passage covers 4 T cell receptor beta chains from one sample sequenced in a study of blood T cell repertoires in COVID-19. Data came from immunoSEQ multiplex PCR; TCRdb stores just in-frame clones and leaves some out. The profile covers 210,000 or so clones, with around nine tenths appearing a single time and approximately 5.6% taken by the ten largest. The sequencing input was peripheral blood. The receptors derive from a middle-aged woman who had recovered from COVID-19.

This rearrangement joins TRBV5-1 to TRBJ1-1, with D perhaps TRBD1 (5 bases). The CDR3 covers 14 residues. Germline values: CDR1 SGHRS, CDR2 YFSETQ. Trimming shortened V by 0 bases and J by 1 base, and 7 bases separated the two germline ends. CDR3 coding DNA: TGCGCCAGCAGCTTGGTCGGGGGGAACACTGAAGCTTTCTTT. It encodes CASSLVGGNTEAFF.

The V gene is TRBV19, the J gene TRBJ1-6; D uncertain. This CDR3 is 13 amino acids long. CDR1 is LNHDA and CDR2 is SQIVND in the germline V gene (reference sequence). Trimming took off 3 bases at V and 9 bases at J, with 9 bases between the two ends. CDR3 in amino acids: CASSISFSSPLHF. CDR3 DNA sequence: TGTGCCAGTAGTATCAGTTTCAGTTCACCCCTCCACTTT. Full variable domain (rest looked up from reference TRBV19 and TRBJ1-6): DGGITQSPKYLFRKEGQNVTLSCEQNLNHDAMYWYRQDPGQGLRLIYYSQIVNDFQKGDIAEGYSVSREKKESFPLTVTSAQKNPTAFYLCASSISFSSPLHFGNGTRLTVT.

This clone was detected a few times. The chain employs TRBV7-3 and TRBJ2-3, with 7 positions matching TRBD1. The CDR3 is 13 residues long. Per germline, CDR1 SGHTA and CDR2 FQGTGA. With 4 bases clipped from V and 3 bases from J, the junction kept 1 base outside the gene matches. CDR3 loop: CASSWDRTDTQYF. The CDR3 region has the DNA TGTGCCAGCAGCTGGGACAGAACAGATACGCAGTATTTT.

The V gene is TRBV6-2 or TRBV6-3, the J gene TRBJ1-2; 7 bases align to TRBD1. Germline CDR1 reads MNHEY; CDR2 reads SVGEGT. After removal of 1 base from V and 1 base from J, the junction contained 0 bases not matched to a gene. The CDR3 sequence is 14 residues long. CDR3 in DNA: TGTGCCAGCAGTTACTGGGACAGTAACTATGGCTACACCTTC. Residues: CASSYWDSNYGYTF.